This T cell receptor (beta chain) was identified in a study of blood T cell repertoires in COVID-19. Looking at the study overall: The origin of the acute and convalescent COVID-19 samples was the United States, Italy and Spain. T cells, B-cell-depleted T cells, or PBMCs supplied cDNA or gDNA.

TCRdb's copy holds only in-frame clones and misses some; the assay was immunoSEQ multiplex PCR. The sample lists roughly 80,000 clones, around 78% occurring once. This CDR3 spans 12 amino acids. With V trimmed by 9 bases and J by 6 bases, 4 bases remained unmatched. CDR1 and CDR2 (germline): ENHRY, SYGVKD. The clonotype comes from a human donor in a cohort sampled during active COVID-19. Sequencing was done on a sample of peripheral blood. The chain recombines TRBV10-3 with TRBJ1-3; 8 positions agree with TRBD1. Here the CDR3 reads CAIGTGANTIYF. For the CDR3, the DNA is TGTGCCATTGGGACAGGAGCAAACACCATATATTTT.